The 23 T cell receptor beta chains given below trace back to one sample, sequenced in a study of Ad26.COV2.S vaccination and SARS-CoV-2 variants. Regarding treatment: approximately 18 received Ad26.COV2.S at low or high dose, single or two shots; about 5 received placebo; per-sample allocation not given. Each sample was drawn 63 days after the first injection (of vaccine or placebo). Method: immunoSEQ multiplex PCR; TCRdb's copy keeps in-frame clones and lacks some. The table has hundreds of thousands of clones, roughly nine tenths seen once. The sequencing here drew on peripheral blood, taken in a trial of Ad26.COV2.S vaccine versus placebo. The receptors derive from a person between 18 and 60 years old who received the Ad26.COV2.S COVID-19 vaccine or a placebo.

The chain couples TRBV7-6 to TRBJ2-7, with D tentatively TRBD1 (6 bases). This CDR3 contains 16 residues. Trimming took off 3 bases at V and 5 bases at J, with 20 bases between the two ends. CDR1 SGHVS and CDR2 FNYEAQ come from the germline V gene. The CDR3 DNA reads as TGTGCCAGCAGCTTTTTACAGGGTGAGAGCCTCAACGAGCAGTACTTC. The encoded protein is CASSFLQGESLNEQYF.

As for this clone: The same CDR3 is also encoded by other DNA sequences in this sample. The chain has TRBV6-5 and TRBJ2-7, with D tentatively TRBD2 (6 bases). The CDR3 extends over 14 amino acids. Germline loops: CDR1 MNHEY, CDR2 SVGAGI. Trimming stripped 2 bases from V and 1 base from J, with 9 bases between. CDR3 sequence (DNA): TGTGCCAGCAGTTACGTGGAGGGGTCCTACGAGCAGTACTTC. Amino acids: CASSYVEGSYEQYF.

The chain links TRBV4-2 to TRBJ2-2; D gene uncertain. V gave up 8 bases and J gave up 6 bases, with 7 bases separating them. Germline-derived CDR1 and CDR2 are LGHNA and YNFKEQ. The CDR3 runs to 11 residues. In DNA, the CDR3 is TGTGCCAGCGGGTTTGCCGGGGAGCTGTTTTTT. Its protein product is CASGFAGELFF.

The chain carries TRBV5-1 and TRBJ1-4; D call uncertain. The CDR3 totals 13 residues. Deletions cut 5 bases from V and 8 bases from J, with 13 bases between. Germline assignment: CDR1 SGHRS and CDR2 YFSETQ. CDR3 DNA sequence: TGCGCCAGCAGGTGGGCCGTGGAAGAAAAACTGTTTTTT. It is translated as CASRWAVEEKLFF.

The chain joins TRBV5-5 to TRBJ2-3, with D possibly TRBD1 on 6 matching bases. The CDR3 has 13 amino acids. V was cut by 7 bases and J by 6 bases, with 15 bases left in between. From germline, CDR1 is SGHKS and CDR2 YYEKEE (reference sequence). The CDR3, as DNA: TGTGCCAGCGGGACAAGGTCGACGGATACGCAGTATTTT. Translated: CASGTRSTDTQYF.

This clone was observed a single time. J is TRBJ2-7 and V is TRBV9; TRBD2 might be the D (7 bases). Trimming stripped 0 bases from V and 7 bases from J, with 17 bases between. Germline V CDR1 and CDR2: SGDLS, YYNGEE. CDR3 length: 15 residues. Written as DNA, the CDR3 is TGTGCCAGCAGCGTAGCTCTTGCGGGGGCGAGGGAGCAGTACTTC. It yields the protein CASSVALAGAREQYF.

This clone was counted a single time. V is TRBV11-2 and J is TRBJ2-3, with 10 bases aligning to TRBD2. Germline V CDR1 and CDR2: SGHAT, FQNNGV. Trimming cost V 1 base and J 5 bases; bases outside gene matches: 9. CDR3 length: 17 residues. CDR3 DNA sequence: TGTGCCAGCAGCTTAGGGATACTAGCGGGAAGGGGAGATACGCAGTATTTT. It specifies CASSLGILAGRGDTQYF.

This chain connects TRBV5-5 to TRBJ2-2; no clear D gene. V gave up 4 bases and J gave up 5 bases, with 15 bases separating them. Germline V gene sequence: CDR1 SGHKS, CDR2 YYEKEE (reference sequence). This CDR3 has 15 residues. The CDR3 region has the DNA TGTGCCAGCAGCAGAGTTGGGTACTCGACCGGGGAGCTGTTTTTT. Translation: CASSRVGYSTGELFF.

The chain recombines TRBV6-5 with TRBJ2-3, with 8 bases identical to TRBD2. The V and J ends lost 7 bases and 0 bases, in that order; junction bases with no gene match: 3. The CDR3 is made up of 14 amino acids. Germline values: CDR1 MNHEY, CDR2 SVGAGI. In nucleotides, the CDR3 is TGTGCCAGCACCACGGGGGGGAGCACAGATACGCAGTATTTT. As protein: CASTTGGSTDTQYF.

The count of this clone is one. The chain carries TRBV6-4 and TRBJ1-3; D ambiguous. Trimming took off 4 bases at V and 3 bases at J, with 10 bases between the two ends. CDR1 and CDR2 (germline): MRHNA, SNTAGT. The CDR3 loop spans 14 amino acids. The CDR3 sequence: CASSVEGSGNTIYF. DNA for the CDR3: TGTGCCAGCAGTGTAGAAGGGAGTGGAAACACCATATATTTT.

V is TRBV6-5 and J is TRBJ1-5; tentative D call: TRBD1 (6 bases). Trimming removed 7 bases at V and 3 bases at J, with 10 bases between. The CDR3 runs to 13 residues. The V gene's germline CDR1 is MNHEY and CDR2 SVGAGI. CDR3 sequence reads: CASNAGVNQPQHF. The CDR3 DNA is TGTGCCAGCAACGCAGGGGTCAATCAGCCCCAGCATTTT.

V usage is TRBV5-4 and J usage is TRBJ2-6; D possibly corresponds to TRBD1 (6 bases). V was cut by 4 bases and J by 0 bases, with 14 bases left in between. Germline values: CDR1 SGHNT, CDR2 YYREEE (reference sequence). CDR3 size: 17 residues. Here the CDR3 DNA reads TGTGCCAGCAGCCTGGACAGTTTTCCCTCTGGGGCCAACGTCCTGACTTTC. It is translated as CASSLDSFPSGANVLTF.

The rearrangement uses TRBV30 and TRBJ1-1, with TRBD1 as a possible D gene (6 bases). Germline V gene data show CDR1 as GTSNPN and CDR2 as SVGIG (reference sequence). The CDR3 extends over 15 amino acids. Trimming pared 4 bases from V and 0 bases from J, leaving 15 bases between. CDR3 coding DNA: TGTGCCTGGAACCTGGGACACGAAATGAACACTGAAGCTTTCTTT. Protein sequence: CAWNLGHEMNTEAFF.

This chain links TRBV6-5 with TRBJ2-3; 8 bases are a match to TRBD1. CDR1 and CDR2 (germline): MNHEY, SVGAGI. After removal of 2 bases from V and 5 bases from J, the junction contained 6 bases not matched to a gene. The CDR3 consists of 15 residues. CDR3 in amino acids: CASSYPTGVGDTQYF. The CDR3 DNA reads TGTGCCAGCAGTTACCCGACAGGGGTTGGAGATACGCAGTATTTT.

The chain links TRBV30 to TRBJ1-4, with 11 bases matching TRBD1. Germline loops: CDR1 GTSNPN, CDR2 SVGIG (reference sequence). V gave up 7 bases and J gave up 12 bases; unmatched junction bases: 10. This CDR3 contains 13 residues. CDR3: CAFSLDRGRELFF. Written as DNA, the CDR3 is TGTGCCTTCTCCCTGGACAGGGGGCGCGAACTGTTTTTT.

The chain has TRBV9 and TRBJ2-3; TRBD2 matches at 9 bases. The ends lost 10 bases at V and 7 bases at J; junction bases unmatched: 10. The CDR3 covers 13 residues. The germline V gene encodes CDR1 SGDLS and CDR2 YYNGEE. Written as DNA, the CDR3 is TGTGCCGCCGGGCTAGCGGGGTTGAATACGCAGTATTTT. Translated: CAAGLAGLNTQYF.

The V call is TRBV5-1, the J call TRBJ1-1, with no clear D. Germline CDR1 is SGHRS and CDR2 is YFSETQ. The CDR3 covers 14 residues. Trimming took 3 bases from V and 5 from J, leaving 14 bases between them. In DNA form, the CDR3 reads TGCGCCAGCAGCTCTATGGTGGAAGGGACTGAAGCTTTCTTT. Encoded protein: CASSSMVEGTEAFF. Filled out from reference TRBV5-1 and TRBJ1-1, the complete variable domain reads KAGVTQTPRYLIKTRGQQVTLSCSPISGHRSVSWYQQTPGQGLQFLFEYFSETQRNKGNFPGRFSGRQFSNSRSEMNVSTLELGDSALYLCASSSMVEGTEAFFGQGTRLTVV.

As for this clone: Different DNA sequences within this sample yield the same CDR3. This chain uses TRBV6-5 with TRBJ1-6; D might be TRBD1 (5 bases). In germline, CDR1 is MNHEY, CDR2 SVGAGI. V lost 6 bases to trimming and J lost 7 bases, with 10 bases between them. CDR3 length: 13 residues. CDR3 sequence: CASRGQGNSPLHF. Here the CDR3 DNA reads TGTGCCAGCAGAGGGCAGGGAAATTCACCCCTCCACTTT.

This sequence joins TRBV5-6 and TRBJ2-5; D call uncertain. Germline V gene data show CDR1 as SGHDT and CDR2 as YYEEEE. V lost 1 base and J 5 bases, leaving 9 bases between the germline ends. The CDR3 has 13 amino acids. CDR3 bases: TGTGCCAGCAGCTTGTCGGGTATTGAGACCCAGTACTTC. Translating gives CASSLSGIETQYF.

This chain links TRBV7-9 with TRBJ1-1, with D perhaps TRBD1 (6 bases). The CDR3 is 16 residues long. Trimming removed 1 base from V and 4 bases from J, with 16 bases in between. Germline V gives CDR1 SEHNR, CDR2 FQNEAQ (reference sequence). The CDR3 sequence: CASSLGAGTRGTEAFF. The CDR3 DNA is TGTGCCAGCAGCTTAGGGGCCGGGACAAGGGGCACTGAAGCTTTCTTT.

As regards this clone: Other DNA sequences in the sample encode the same CDR3. The rearrangement links TRBV18 to TRBJ2-7; 10 positions match TRBD1. Trimming removed 3 bases from V and 3 bases from J; junction bases left unmatched: 2. Per the germline V gene, CDR1 is KGHSH and CDR2 is LQKENI. This CDR3 has 14 amino acids. CDR3: CASSPDRGIYEQYF. Here the CDR3 DNA reads TGTGCCAGCTCACCGGACAGGGGGATCTACGAGCAGTACTTC. Combining the CDR3 with reference TRBV18 and TRBJ2-7 gives the whole variable domain NAGVMQNPRHLVRRRGQEARLRCSPMKGHSHVYWYRQLPEEGLKFMVYLQKENIIDESGMPKERFSAEFPKEGPSILRIQQVVRGDSAAYFCASSPDRGIYEQYFGPGTRLTVT.

The rearrangement uses TRBV5-1 and TRBJ2-7; maybe TRBD1 (5 bases). The CDR3 has 13 residues. The V and J ends lost 2 bases and 6 bases respectively, with 12 bases between them. Germline V gives CDR1 SGHRS, CDR2 YFSETQ. The CDR3 loop is CASSLIGVGEQYF. The DNA for the CDR3 is TGCGCCAGCAGCTTAATAGGGGTTGGCGAGCAGTACTTC. Variable domain in full (rest from reference TRBV5-1 and TRBJ2-7): KAGVTQTPRYLIKTRGQQVTLSCSPISGHRSVSWYQQTPGQGLQFLFEYFSETQRNKGNFPGRFSGRQFSNSRSEMNVSTLELGDSALYLCASSLIGVGEQYFGPGTRLTVT.

This clone was seen a single time. For the CDR3, the DNA is TGTGCTAGTGGTTTGCTACAGTATGGGGGGCGGTTCTTC. It specifies CASGLLQYGGRFF. The chain uses TRBV12-5 and TRBJ2-1; D is possibly TRBD1 or TRBD2 (6 bases each). CDR1 and CDR2 from the germline V gene are LGHNT and FRNRAP. This CDR3 comprises 13 residues. Trimming cost V 2 bases and J 15 bases, with 17 bases left between them.